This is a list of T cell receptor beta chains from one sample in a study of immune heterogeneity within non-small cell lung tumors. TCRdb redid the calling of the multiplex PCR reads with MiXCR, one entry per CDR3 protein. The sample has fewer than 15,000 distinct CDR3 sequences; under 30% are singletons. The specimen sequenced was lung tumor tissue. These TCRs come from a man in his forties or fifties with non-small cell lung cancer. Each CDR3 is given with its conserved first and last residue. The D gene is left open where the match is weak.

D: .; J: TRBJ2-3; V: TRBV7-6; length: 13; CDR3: CASSSGPLDTQYF
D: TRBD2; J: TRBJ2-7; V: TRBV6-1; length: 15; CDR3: CASRQVAGGTSAQYF
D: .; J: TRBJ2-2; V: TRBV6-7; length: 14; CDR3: CASSPSWVTGELFF
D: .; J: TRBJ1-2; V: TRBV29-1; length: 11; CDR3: CSVEPRGLGTF
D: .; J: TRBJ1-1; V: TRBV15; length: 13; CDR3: CATSGRRGTEAFF
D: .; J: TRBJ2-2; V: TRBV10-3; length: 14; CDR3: CATRGTTNTGELFF
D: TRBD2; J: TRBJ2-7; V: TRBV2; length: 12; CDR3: CAGLSGGGQQYF
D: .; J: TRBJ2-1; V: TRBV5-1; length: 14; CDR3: CASSVRLEGSEQFF
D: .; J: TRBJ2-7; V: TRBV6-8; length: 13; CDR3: CASSFYGTYEQYF
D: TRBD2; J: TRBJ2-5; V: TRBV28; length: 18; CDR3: CASSSAGLAGTLGETQYF
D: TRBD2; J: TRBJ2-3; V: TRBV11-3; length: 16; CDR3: CASSRGLAGGVDTQYF
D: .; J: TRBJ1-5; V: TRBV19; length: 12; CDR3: CASRQANQLQHF
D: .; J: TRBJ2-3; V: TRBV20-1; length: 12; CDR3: CSAQMRTDTQYF
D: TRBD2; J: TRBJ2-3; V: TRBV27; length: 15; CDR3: CASSWTSGPTDTQYF